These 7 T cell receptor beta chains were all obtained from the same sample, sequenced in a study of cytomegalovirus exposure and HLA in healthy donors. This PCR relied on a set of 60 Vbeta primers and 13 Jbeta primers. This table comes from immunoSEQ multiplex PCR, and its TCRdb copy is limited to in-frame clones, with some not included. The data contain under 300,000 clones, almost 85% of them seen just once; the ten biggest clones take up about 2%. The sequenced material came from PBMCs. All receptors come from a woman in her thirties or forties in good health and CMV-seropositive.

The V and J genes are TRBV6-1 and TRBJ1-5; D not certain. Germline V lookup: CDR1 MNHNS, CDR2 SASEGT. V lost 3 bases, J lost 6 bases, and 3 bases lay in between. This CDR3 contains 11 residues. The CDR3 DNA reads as TGTGCCAGCAGTGAGAGTCAGCCCCAGCATTTT. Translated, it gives CASSESQPQHF.

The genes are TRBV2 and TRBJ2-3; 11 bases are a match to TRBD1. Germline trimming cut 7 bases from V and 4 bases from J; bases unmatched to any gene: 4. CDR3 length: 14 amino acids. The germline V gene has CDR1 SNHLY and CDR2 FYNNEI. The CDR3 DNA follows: TGTGCCAGCAAACTGGGACAGGGGGCAGATACGCAGTATTTT. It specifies CASKLGQGADTQYF.

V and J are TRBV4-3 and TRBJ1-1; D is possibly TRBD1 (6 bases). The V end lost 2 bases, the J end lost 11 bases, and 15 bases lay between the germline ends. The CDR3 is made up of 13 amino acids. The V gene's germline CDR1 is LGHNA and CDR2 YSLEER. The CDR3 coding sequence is TGCGCCAGCAGCCAAAACCGGGACACCGGGGCTTTCTTT. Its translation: CASSQNRDTGAFF.

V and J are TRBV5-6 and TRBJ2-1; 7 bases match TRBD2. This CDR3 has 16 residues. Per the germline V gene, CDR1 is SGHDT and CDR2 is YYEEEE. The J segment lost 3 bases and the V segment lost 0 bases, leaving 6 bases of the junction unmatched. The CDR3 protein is CASSLASGVIYNEQFF. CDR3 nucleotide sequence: TGTGCCAGCAGCTTGGCCAGCGGGGTAATCTACAATGAGCAGTTCTTC.

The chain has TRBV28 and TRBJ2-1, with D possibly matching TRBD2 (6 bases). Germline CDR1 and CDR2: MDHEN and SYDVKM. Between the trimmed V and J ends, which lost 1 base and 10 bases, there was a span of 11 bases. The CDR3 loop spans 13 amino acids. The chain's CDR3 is CASSLSSGVEQFF. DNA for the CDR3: TGTGCCAGCAGTTTATCGTCGGGGGTGGAGCAGTTCTTC.

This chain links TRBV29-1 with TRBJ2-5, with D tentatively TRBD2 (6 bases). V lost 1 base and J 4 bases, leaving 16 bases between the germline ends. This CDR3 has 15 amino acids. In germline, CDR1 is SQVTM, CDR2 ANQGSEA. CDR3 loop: CSVEGTLLRGETQYF. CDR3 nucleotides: TGCAGCGTTGAAGGGACACTTTTGCGGGGAGAGACCCAGTACTTC.

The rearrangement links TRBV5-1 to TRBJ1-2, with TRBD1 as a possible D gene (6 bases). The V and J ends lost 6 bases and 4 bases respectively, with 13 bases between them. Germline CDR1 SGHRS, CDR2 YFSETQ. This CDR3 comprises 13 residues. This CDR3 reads CASTWDTPYGYTF. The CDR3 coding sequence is TGCGCCAGCACGTGGGACACTCCCTATGGCTACACCTTC.